This is a list of T cell receptor beta chains from one sample in a study of T cell responses to AZD1222 COVID-19 vaccine. The table came from immunoSEQ multiplex PCR; TCRdb's copy has only in-frame clones and leaves some out. The top ten hold around 7.8% of the sample, which has roughly 120,000 clones, 85% to 95% seen once. Sequencing used peripheral blood, obtained on day 0 of AZD1222 vaccination. The receptors shown here come from an adult in good health. CDR3s include the opening cysteine and the closing phenylalanine or tryptophan. Each record gives: D gene, V gene, CDR3 protein. The D gene is left open where the match is weak.

.,TRBV28,CASSFDSTNTGELFF
.,TRBV2,CASRDRNLMNTGELFF
TRBD2,TRBV11-3,CASSKRAGSIDTQYF
TRBD1,TRBV11-2,CASSFTGQGAEKLFF
TRBD1,TRBV2,CASYTGGQYYEQYF
.,TRBV5-1,CASSSLMDYLQYF
.,TRBV5-1,CASSLEGALRGQETQYF
.,TRBV30,CAWNGNGYTF
.,TRBV27,CASSEKANSYEQYF
TRBD1,TRBV5-1,CASSLLDRGSYGYTF
TRBD1,TRBV3-1/TRBV3-2,CASSQASWDRDNYGYTF
.,TRBV12-5,CASGPDRYNSPLHF
.,TRBV18,CASSPRLSAGVNEQFF
TRBD1,TRBV6-4,CASSGQGGSSDTGELFF
TRBD1,TRBV27,CASSYRGHNEQFF
.,TRBV6-5,CASRTVSTDTQYF
.,TRBV20-1,CSARFVNEQYF
.,TRBV28,CASSTYGGRGYNEQFF
TRBD2,TRBV28,CASSFGGSTDTQYF
.,TRBV6-1,CASSEQGLSTDTQYF
TRBD1,TRBV5-1,CASSQGQGDGELFF
TRBD2,TRBV6-5,CASSDGGAYNEQFF
TRBD2,TRBV10-1,CASSEGTSGETQQFF
.,TRBV5-1,CASSFGGGGDEKLFF
TRBD1,TRBV6-5,CASSDRGGGAFF
TRBD2,TRBV4-1,CASSQAPSGGLYNEQFF
TRBD1,TRBV29-1,CSGRTGGGTEAFF
TRBD2,TRBV13,CASSYGLAGGPGQFF
.,TRBV4-1,CASSLLDGSYGYTF
TRBD1,TRBV6-5,CASRPGQANNEKLFF
.,TRBV6-5,CASSYDRLNTEAFF
.,TRBV7-8,CASSLVASVSYEQYF
.,TRBV28,CASGFRQGYLGEQFF
.,TRBV2,CASRNRLGPQKLFF
TRBD1,TRBV28,CASSPTDRGLTYNEQFF
.,TRBV5-1,CASSPYTGELFF
.,TRBV11-2,CASSLWGVSTDTQYF
.,TRBV3-1/TRBV3-2,CAKLKDPREQYF
.,TRBV5-4,CASSLGGESYNEQFF
.,TRBV20-1,CSARQSLGYTF